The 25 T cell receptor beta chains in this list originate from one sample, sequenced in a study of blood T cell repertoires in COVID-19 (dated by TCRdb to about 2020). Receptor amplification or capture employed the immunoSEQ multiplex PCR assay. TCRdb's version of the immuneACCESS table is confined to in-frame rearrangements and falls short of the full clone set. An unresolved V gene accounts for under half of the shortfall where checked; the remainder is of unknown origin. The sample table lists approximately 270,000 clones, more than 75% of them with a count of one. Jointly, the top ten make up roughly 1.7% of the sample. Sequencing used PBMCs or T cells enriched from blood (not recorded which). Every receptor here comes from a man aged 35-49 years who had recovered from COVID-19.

Here the CDR3 reads CASSAGDANTEAFF. The DNA of the CDR3 is TGTGCCAGCAGCGCAGGGGACGCGAACACTGAAGCTTTCTTT. The rearrangement joins TRBV7-3 to TRBJ1-1, with D tentatively TRBD1 (6 bases). The CDR3 has 14 amino acids. CDR1 and CDR2 (germline): SGHTA, FQGTGA. V was trimmed by 5 bases and J by 1 base, leaving 11 bases between them.

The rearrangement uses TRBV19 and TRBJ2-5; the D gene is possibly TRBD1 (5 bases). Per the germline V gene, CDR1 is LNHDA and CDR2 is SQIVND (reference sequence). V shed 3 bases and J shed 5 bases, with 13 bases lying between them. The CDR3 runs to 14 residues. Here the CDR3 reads CASSIGQGDETQYF. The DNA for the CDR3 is TGTGCCAGTAGTATTGGCCAGGGCGATGAGACCCAGTACTTC. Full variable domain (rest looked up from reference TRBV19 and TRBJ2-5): DGGITQSPKYLFRKEGQNVTLSCEQNLNHDAMYWYRQDPGQGLRLIYYSQIVNDFQKGDIAEGYSVSREKKESFPLTVTSAQKNPTAFYLCASSIGQGDETQYFGPGTRLLVL.

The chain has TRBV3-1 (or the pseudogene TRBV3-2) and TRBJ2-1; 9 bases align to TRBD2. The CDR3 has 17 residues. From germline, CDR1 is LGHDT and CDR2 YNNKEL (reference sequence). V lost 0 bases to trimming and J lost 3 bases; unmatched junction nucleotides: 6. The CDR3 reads CASSQDFRTSDYNEQFF. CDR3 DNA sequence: TGTGCCAGCAGCCAAGATTTTCGGACTAGCGACTACAATGAGCAGTTCTTC.

CDR3 coding DNA: TGTGCCACCAGCAGAGGGGCTAGCCGAAATGAGCAGTTCTTC. It codes for CATSRGASRNEQFF. The genes are TRBV15 and TRBJ2-1; maybe TRBD2 (5 bases). Looked up from germline, CDR1 is LNHNV and CDR2 is YYDKDF (reference sequence). The CDR3 is 14 residues long. Trimming stripped 1 base from V and 7 bases from J, with 11 bases between.

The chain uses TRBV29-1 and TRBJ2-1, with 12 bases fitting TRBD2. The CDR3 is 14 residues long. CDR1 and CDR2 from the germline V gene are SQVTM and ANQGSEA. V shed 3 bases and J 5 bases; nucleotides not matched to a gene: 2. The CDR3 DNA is TGCAGCGTTGAGAGGACTAGCGGGAACAATGAGCAGTTCTTC. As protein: CSVERTSGNNEQFF.

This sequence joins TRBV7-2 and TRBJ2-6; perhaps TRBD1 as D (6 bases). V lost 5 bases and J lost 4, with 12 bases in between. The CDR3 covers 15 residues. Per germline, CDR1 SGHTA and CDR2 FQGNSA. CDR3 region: CASSMTGPGANVLTF. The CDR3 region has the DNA TGTGCCAGCAGCATGACAGGCCCCGGGGCCAACGTCCTGACTTTC.

CDR3 nucleotides: TGTGCCAGCAGTCCACATAGCACAGATACGCAGTATTTT. Its protein product is CASSPHSTDTQYF. V is TRBV25-1 and J is TRBJ2-3, with D hard to call. V lost 5 bases, J lost 0 bases, and 6 bases lay in between. This CDR3 is built from 13 residues. CDR1 and CDR2 from the germline V gene are MGHDK and SYGVNS.

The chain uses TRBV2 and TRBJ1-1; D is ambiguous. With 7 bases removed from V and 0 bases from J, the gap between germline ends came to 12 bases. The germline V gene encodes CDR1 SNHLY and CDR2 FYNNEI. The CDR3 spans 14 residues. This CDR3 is CASISGLMNTEAFF. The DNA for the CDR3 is TGTGCCAGCATAAGCGGTTTGATGAACACTGAAGCTTTCTTT.

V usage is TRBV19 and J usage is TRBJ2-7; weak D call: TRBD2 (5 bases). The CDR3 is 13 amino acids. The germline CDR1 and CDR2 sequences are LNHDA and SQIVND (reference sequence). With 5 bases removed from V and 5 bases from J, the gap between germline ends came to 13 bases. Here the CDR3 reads CASSVVALHEQYF. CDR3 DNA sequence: TGTGCCAGTAGTGTCGTAGCGTTGCACGAGCAGTACTTC.

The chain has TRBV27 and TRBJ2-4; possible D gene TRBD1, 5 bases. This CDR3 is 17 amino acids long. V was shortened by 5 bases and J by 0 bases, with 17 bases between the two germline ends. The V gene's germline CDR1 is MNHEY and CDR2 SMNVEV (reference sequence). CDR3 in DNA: TGTGCCAGCAGTCCCCGACGACAGCGCTTAGCCAAAAACATTCAGTACTTC. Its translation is CASSPRRQRLAKNIQYF.

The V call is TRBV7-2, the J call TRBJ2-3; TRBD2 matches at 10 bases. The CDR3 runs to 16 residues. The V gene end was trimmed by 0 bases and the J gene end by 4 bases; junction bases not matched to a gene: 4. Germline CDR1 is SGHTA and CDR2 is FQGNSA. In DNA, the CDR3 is TGTGCCAGCAGCTTAGCCAGCGGGGGGGCGCCAGATACGCAGTATTTT. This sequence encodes CASSLASGGAPDTQYF.

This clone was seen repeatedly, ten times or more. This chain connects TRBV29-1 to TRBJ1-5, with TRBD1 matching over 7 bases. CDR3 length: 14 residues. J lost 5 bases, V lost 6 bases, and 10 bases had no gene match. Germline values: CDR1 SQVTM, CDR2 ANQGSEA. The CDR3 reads CSVTTGLEDQPQHF. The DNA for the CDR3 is TGCAGCGTGACGACAGGGCTGGAGGATCAGCCCCAGCATTTT.

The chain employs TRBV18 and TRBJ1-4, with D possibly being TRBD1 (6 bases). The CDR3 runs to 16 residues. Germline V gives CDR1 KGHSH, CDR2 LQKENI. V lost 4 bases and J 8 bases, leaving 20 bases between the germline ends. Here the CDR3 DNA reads TGTGCCAGCTCACAGCGACAGGTCGGGTCCAACGAAAAACTGTTTTTT. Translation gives CASSQRQVGSNEKLFF. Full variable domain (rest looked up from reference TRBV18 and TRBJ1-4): NAGVMQNPRHLVRRRGQEARLRCSPMKGHSHVYWYRQLPEEGLKFMVYLQKENIIDESGMPKERFSAEFPKEGPSILRIQQVVRGDSAAYFCASSQRQVGSNEKLFFGSGTQLSVL.

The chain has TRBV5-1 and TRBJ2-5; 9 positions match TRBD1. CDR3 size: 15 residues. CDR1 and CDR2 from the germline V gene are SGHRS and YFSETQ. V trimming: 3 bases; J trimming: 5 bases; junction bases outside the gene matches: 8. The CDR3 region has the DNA TGCGCCAGCAGCTCCGGGACAGGGCCAGATGAGACCCAGTACTTC. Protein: CASSSGTGPDETQYF.

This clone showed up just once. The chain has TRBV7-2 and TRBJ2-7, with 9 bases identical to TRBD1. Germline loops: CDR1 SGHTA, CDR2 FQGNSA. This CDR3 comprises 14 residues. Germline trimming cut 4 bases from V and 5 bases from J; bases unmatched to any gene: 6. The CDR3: CASSSGTGFDEQYF. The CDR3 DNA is TGTGCCAGCAGCTCCGGGACAGGGTTCGACGAGCAGTACTTC.

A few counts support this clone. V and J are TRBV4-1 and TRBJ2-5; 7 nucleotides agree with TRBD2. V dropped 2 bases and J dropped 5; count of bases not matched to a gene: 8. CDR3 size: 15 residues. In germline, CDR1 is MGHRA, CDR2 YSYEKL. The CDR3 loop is CASSQNREVRETQYF. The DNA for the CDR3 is TGCGCCAGCAGCCAAAACCGGGAGGTGCGGGAGACCCAGTACTTC.

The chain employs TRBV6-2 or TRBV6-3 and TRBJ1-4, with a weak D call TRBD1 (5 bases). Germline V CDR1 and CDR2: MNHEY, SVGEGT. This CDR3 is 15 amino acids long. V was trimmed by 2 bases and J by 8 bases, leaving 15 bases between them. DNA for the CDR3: TGTGCCAGCAGTTACGCGTCCTGGACAATGGAAAAACTGTTTTTT. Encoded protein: CASSYASWTMEKLFF.

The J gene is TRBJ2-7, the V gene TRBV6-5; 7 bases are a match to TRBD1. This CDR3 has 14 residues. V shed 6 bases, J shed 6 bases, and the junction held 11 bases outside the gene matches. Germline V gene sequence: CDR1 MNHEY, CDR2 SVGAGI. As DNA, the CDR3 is TGTGCCAGCAGGGTACAGGGGCACTACGGCGAGCAGTACTTC. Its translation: CASRVQGHYGEQYF.

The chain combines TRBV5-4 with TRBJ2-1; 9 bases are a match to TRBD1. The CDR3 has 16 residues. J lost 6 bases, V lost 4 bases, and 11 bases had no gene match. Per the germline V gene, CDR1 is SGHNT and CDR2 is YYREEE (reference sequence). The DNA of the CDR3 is TGTGCCAGCAGCCAAGCGGGGACAGGGAGGGGCAATGAGCAGTTCTTC. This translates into CASSQAGTGRGNEQFF. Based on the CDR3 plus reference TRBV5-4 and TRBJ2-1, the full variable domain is ETGVTQSPTHLIKTRGQQVTLRCSSQSGHNTVSWYQQALGQGPQFIFQYYREEENGRGNFPPRFSGLQFPNYSSELNVNALELDDSALYLCASSQAGTGRGNEQFFGPGTRLTVL.

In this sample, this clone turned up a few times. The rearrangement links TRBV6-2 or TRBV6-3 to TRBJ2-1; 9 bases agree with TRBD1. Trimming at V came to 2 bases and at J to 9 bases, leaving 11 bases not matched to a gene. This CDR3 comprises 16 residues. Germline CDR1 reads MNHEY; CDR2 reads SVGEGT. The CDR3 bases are TGTGCCAGCAGTTACAACCAGGACAGGGGAGGGTTTGAGCAGTTCTTC. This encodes CASSYNQDRGGFEQFF.

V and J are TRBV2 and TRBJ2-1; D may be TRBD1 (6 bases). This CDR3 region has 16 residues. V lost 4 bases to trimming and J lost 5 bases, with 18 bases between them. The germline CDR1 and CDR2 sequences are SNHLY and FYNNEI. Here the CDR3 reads CASSVGDILKDNEQFF. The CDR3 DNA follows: TGTGCCAGCAGTGTGGGGGACATCCTAAAAGACAATGAGCAGTTCTTC.

In DNA, the CDR3 is TGCAGCGTTGACCCGGCGGGACAGGGGGTTAAGCAGTACTTC. This sequence encodes CSVDPAGQGVKQYF. This rearrangement joins TRBV29-1 to TRBJ2-7, with TRBD1 identical over 11 bases. Trimming cost V 3 bases and J 8 bases; bases outside gene matches: 9. Germline lookup yields CDR1 SQVTM and CDR2 ANQGSEA. This CDR3 has 14 amino acids.

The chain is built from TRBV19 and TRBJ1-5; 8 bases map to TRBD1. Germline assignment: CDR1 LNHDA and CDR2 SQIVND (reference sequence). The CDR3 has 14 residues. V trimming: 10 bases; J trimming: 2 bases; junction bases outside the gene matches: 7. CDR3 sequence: CATSGGAGNQPQHF. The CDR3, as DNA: TGTGCCACCTCAGGGGGCGCGGGCAATCAGCCCCAGCATTTT.

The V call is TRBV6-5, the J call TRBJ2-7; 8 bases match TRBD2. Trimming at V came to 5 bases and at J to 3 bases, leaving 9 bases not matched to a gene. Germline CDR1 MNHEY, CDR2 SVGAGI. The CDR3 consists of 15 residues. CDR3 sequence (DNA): TGTGCCAGCAGTCCCCCGGGAGGGACTTACTACGAGCAGTACTTC. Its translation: CASSPPGGTYYEQYF.

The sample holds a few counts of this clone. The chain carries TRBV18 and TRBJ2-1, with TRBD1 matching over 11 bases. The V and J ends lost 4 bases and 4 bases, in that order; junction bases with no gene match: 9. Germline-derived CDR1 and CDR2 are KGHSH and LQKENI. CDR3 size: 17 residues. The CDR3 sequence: CASSQGQGTGGYNEQFF. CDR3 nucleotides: TGTGCCAGCTCACAAGGCCAAGGGACAGGGGGTTACAATGAGCAGTTCTTC.